This TCR beta chain was observed in a study of T cells in Graves' hyperthyroidism and ophthalmopathy. Germline CDR1 WSHSY, CDR2 SAAADI. Trimming at V came to 8 bases and at J to 8 bases, leaving 9 bases not matched to a gene. The CDR3 runs to 15 residues. From RNA transcripts, TCR beta CDR3 regions were amplified. During a first-round RT-PCR of the TCR CDR3, the HTBI primer set was used. MiXCR, applied by TCRdb to the multiplex PCR reads, yields one record per CDR3 protein. The table lists under 450,000 distinct CDR3 sequences, 15% to 17% of them singletons. Source material: blood. V is TRBV10-2 and J is TRBJ2-1, with 13 bases fitting TRBD2. This receptor was obtained from a woman aged 18-30 years with Graves' hyperthyroidism. CDR3: CASSTGTSGAHEQFF. CDR3 nucleotide sequence: TGCGCCAGCTCTACCGGGACTAGCGGGGCCCATGAGCAGTTCTTC.